This T cell receptor (beta chain) stems from a study of regulatory T cells in long-lasting Graves disease. Study-wide results and limits: Persistent Graves' cases showed lower TCR diversity than newly diagnosed cases.

About this clonotype: Antigen unknown.

Time point given: newly diagnosed GD, antithyroid drugs for less than 3 months. PBMC-derived RNA was used for the TCR library. The authors built TCR beta libraries using iRepertoire HTBI primers and Arm-PCR of CDR3 regions. Via MiXCR, TCRdb re-called the multiplex PCR reads, giving one row per CDR3 protein. The sample carries roughly 420,000 distinct CDR3 sequences, roughly 15% recorded once. CDR1 and CDR2 from the germline V gene are MNHEY and SVGEGT. The CDR3 sequence is 14 residues long. J lost 7 bases, V lost 0 bases, and 4 bases had no gene match. Separately, the same data were catalogued under a study of T cells in Graves' hyperthyroidism and ophthalmopathy. That study adds: Orbital computed tomography and thyroid ultrasound, together with serum TRAb and thyroxine and clinical symptoms, were used for diagnoses. Most clonotypes expanded in the thyroid (above 0.001) were also present in blood.

Sequenced here: peripheral blood mononuclear cells (PBMCs), sampled at new diagnosis, from a patient treated with antithyroid drugs. V usage is TRBV6-2 or TRBV6-3 and J usage is TRBJ1-2; the match to TRBD1 covers 8 bases. This receptor was obtained from a woman in her late teens or twenties with Graves disease. This CDR3 is CASSYSTGESGYTF. The CDR3 nucleotides read TGTGCCAGCAGTTACTCGACAGGGGAAAGTGGCTACACCTTC.